The 23 T cell receptor beta chains below were found in one sample sequenced in a study of CD4 T cells in relation to SARS-CoV-2 and coronaviruses. Unexposed donor CD4+ T cells date from about 2011-2018, before the COVID-19 pandemic. The cells were cultured for 10 days before CD4+ T cells were isolated. The protocol was immunoSEQ multiplex PCR, while the TCRdb copy is restricted to in-frame clones and leaves out a portion. The sample contains approximately 19,000 clones, under 85% of which appear only once. No cognate antigen is known for these TCRs. The sequencing sample was made of CD4+ T cells from PBMCs, cultured in vitro. The receptors were gathered from a human donor in good health.

This clone was observed once. This chain joins TRBV7-8 and TRBJ1-5, with TRBD1 matching over 7 bases. CDR3 length: 18 residues. Trimming took 1 base from V and 8 from J; bases not matched to a gene: 17. Per germline, CDR1 SGHVS and CDR2 FQNEAQ. The CDR3 bases are TGTGCCAGCAGCTTAGATCAGGGACAGTGGGACCTCATCAAGCCCCAGCATTTT. This codes for CASSLDQGQWDLIKPQHF.

This sequence joins TRBV30 and TRBJ2-5, with 7 bases identical to TRBD1. V lost 0 bases and J lost 0; bases outside the gene matches: 4. This CDR3 comprises 15 residues. Looked up from germline, CDR1 is GTSNPN and CDR2 is SVGIG (reference sequence). The CDR3, as DNA: TGTGCCTGGAGTGTAGGACAGGAGTACCAAGAGACCCAGTACTTC. Encoded protein: CAWSVGQEYQETQYF.

V gene TRBV6-5 combines with J gene TRBJ2-7; D might be TRBD2 (7 bases). V was pared by 0 bases and J by 3 bases, with 12 bases between. CDR1 and CDR2 from the germline V gene are MNHEY and SVGAGI. The length of the CDR3 is 15 residues. As DNA, the CDR3 is TGTGCCAGCAGTTACTCAGGCGGGGGCAACTACGAGCAGTACTTC. It encodes CASSYSGGGNYEQYF.

This rearrangement joins TRBV5-1 to TRBJ2-7; 7 bases align to TRBD1. Germline V CDR1 and CDR2: SGHRS, YFSETQ. V gave up 2 bases and J gave up 2 bases; unmatched junction bases: 7. The CDR3 consists of 15 residues. CDR3 sequence: CASSLTGVITYEQYF. The CDR3 region has the DNA TGCGCCAGCAGCTTAACAGGGGTCATTACCTACGAGCAGTACTTC.

The V call is TRBV12-3 or TRBV12-4, the J call TRBJ2-1, with a tentative D call TRBD2 (6 bases). Trimming shortened V by 7 bases and J by 4 bases, and 8 bases separated the two germline ends. This CDR3 has 12 amino acids. The CDR3 loop reads CASTGVYNEQFF. In nucleotides, the CDR3 is TGTGCCAGCACGGGGGTGTACAATGAGCAGTTCTTC.

This clone is a singleton in its sample. The gene calls are TRBV5-1 and TRBJ1-4; 8 bases match TRBD1. The germline CDR1 and CDR2 sequences are SGHRS and YFSETQ. V lost 2 bases to trimming and J lost 4 bases; unmatched junction nucleotides: 7. The CDR3 sequence is 16 residues long. The CDR3 DNA reads TGCGCCAGCAGCTTCAGGACAGGGAACCGTAATGAAAAACTGTTTTTT. Its protein is CASSFRTGNRNEKLFF.

The chain links TRBV2 to TRBJ2-7; D might be TRBD1 or TRBD2, each matching 5 bases. With 6 bases removed from V and 6 bases from J, the gap between germline ends came to 18 bases. CDR1 SNHLY and CDR2 FYNNEI come from the germline V gene. The CDR3 runs 14 residues. The CDR3 sequence: CASSERAPGLEQYF. The CDR3 DNA reads as TGTGCCAGCAGCGAGAGGGCCCCGGGGCTCGAGCAGTACTTC.

The J gene is TRBJ2-5, the V gene TRBV21-1; TRBD1, the table's D call, was not compared with the DNA. TRBV21-1 is a listed pseudogene. The CDR3 has 15 amino acids. CDR3 DNA: TGTGCCAGCAACTCGGGGGGGGACAGGGGTGAGACCCAGTACTTC. This sequence encodes CASNSGGDRGETQYF.

This chain links TRBV5-4 with TRBJ1-4, with 8 bases aligning to TRBD1. The CDR3 covers 16 residues. Losses at the gene ends were 3 bases for V and 5 bases for J; bases not matched to a gene: 9. Germline CDR1 and CDR2: SGHNT and YYREEE (reference sequence). CDR3 residues: CASSSTETGVNEKLFF. DNA for the CDR3: TGTGCCAGCAGCTCGACCGAGACAGGGGTGAATGAAAAACTGTTTTTT. The whole variable domain, filled in from reference TRBV5-4 and TRBJ1-4, reads ETGVTQSPTHLIKTRGQQVTLRCSSQSGHNTVSWYQQALGQGPQFIFQYYREEENGRGNFPPRFSGLQFPNYSSELNVNALELDDSALYLCASSSTETGVNEKLFFGSGTQLSVL.

The chain is built from TRBV6-5 and TRBJ1-1; perhaps TRBD1 as D (6 bases). Trimming cost V 6 bases and J 0 bases, with 8 bases left between them. The CDR3 spans 13 residues. Germline lookup yields CDR1 MNHEY and CDR2 SVGAGI. The CDR3 coding sequence is TGTGCCAGCAGGGACAGTTTGAACACTGAAGCTTTCTTT. It encodes CASRDSLNTEAFF.

This rearrangement joins TRBV7-9 to TRBJ1-1, with TRBD1 matching 10 bases. Per germline, CDR1 SEHNR and CDR2 FQNEAQ (reference sequence). This CDR3 region has 16 residues. J gave up 0 bases and V 6 bases, and 7 bases lay outside the gene matches. In DNA form, the CDR3 reads TGTGCCAGCAGAAAGGGACAGGGGACTTTGAACACTGAAGCTTTCTTT. Protein sequence: CASRKGQGTLNTEAFF.

V usage is TRBV27 and J usage is TRBJ2-2; TRBD2 aligns across 10 bases. V lost 4 bases, J lost 4 bases, and 3 bases stayed unmatched. This CDR3 comprises 15 residues. CDR1 is MNHEY, CDR2 SMNVEV, per germline (reference sequence). CDR3 coding DNA: TGTGCCAGCAGTTCACCTAGCGGGAGCACCGGGGAGCTGTTTTTT. This sequence encodes CASSSPSGSTGELFF.

The V call is TRBV6-4, the J call TRBJ2-3; D is uncertain. The CDR3 totals 13 residues. In germline, CDR1 is MRHNA, CDR2 SNTAGT. The V and J ends lost 1 base and 2 bases respectively, with 4 bases between them. The CDR3 DNA reads TGTGCCAGCAGTGACTTGAACACAGATACGCAGTATTTT. It is translated as CASSDLNTDTQYF.

The rearrangement joins TRBV5-5 to TRBJ2-7; 7 positions agree with TRBD1. Trimming took 4 bases from V and 0 from J; bases not matched to a gene: 4. The V gene's germline CDR1 is SGHKS and CDR2 YYEKEE (reference sequence). The CDR3 has 14 amino acids. CDR3 nucleotides: TGTGCCAGCAGCCAGACAGGGAACTCCTACGAGCAGTACTTC. Encoded protein: CASSQTGNSYEQYF.

This clone was found a few times. CDR3 coding DNA: TGTGCCAGCGCCTCTTTCGGGACTAGGTCCGCCGGGGAGCTGTTTTTT. This translates into CASASFGTRSAGELFF. The J gene is TRBJ2-2, the V gene TRBV3-1 (or the pseudogene TRBV3-2); 8 nucleotides agree with TRBD2. Germline-derived CDR1 and CDR2 are LGHDT and YNNKEL (reference sequence). The V segment lost 8 bases and the J segment 6 bases; nucleotides outside the gene matches: 14. There are 16 residues in the CDR3.

This clone has a single count. One junction end disagrees with the germline gene, perhaps due to a read error. The rearrangement joins TRBV4-1 to TRBJ2-7; D is possibly TRBD1 (6 bases). This CDR3 has 14 residues. The germline gives CDR1 MGHRA, CDR2 YSYEKL. In nucleotides, the CDR3 is TGCGCCAGCAGCCTTGAGATTCGGGAAGGGGACACTCTTTTC. This sequence encodes CASSLEIREGDTLF.

This clone was seen only a few times. The chain employs TRBV24-1 and TRBJ2-1, with D unclear. The germline CDR1 and CDR2 sequences are KGHDR and SFDVKD. This CDR3 has 12 residues. V was trimmed by 6 bases and J by 5 bases, leaving 7 bases between them. In DNA form, the CDR3 reads TGTGCCACCAGTCGACTGGACAATGAGCAGTTCTTC. Protein sequence: CATSRLDNEQFF.

CDR3 in amino acids: CASSLVILGQKQYEQYF. DNA for the CDR3: TGTGCCAGCAGCTTAGTTATATTGGGACAGAAACAGTACGAGCAGTACTTC. This chain joins TRBV7-8 and TRBJ2-7; 7 bases align to TRBD1. With 1 base clipped from V and 4 bases from J, the junction kept 13 bases outside the gene matches. CDR3 size: 17 residues. The germline V gene encodes CDR1 SGHVS and CDR2 FQNEAQ. Supplemented by reference TRBV7-8 and TRBJ2-7, the full variable domain reads GAGVSQSPRYKVAKRGQDVALRCDPISGHVSLFWYQQALGQGPEFLTYFQNEAQLDKSGLPSDRFFAERPEGSVSTLKIQRTQQEDSAVYLCASSLVILGQKQYEQYFGPGTRLTVT.

V gene TRBV10-3 combines with J gene TRBJ2-1; TRBD2 agrees at 11 bases. The CDR3 is 18 amino acids. V lost 4 bases and J lost 9; bases outside the gene matches: 17. Per the germline V gene, CDR1 is ENHRY and CDR2 is SYGVKD. CDR3 nucleotide sequence: TGTGCCATCAGTGGTGTAGCGGGAGGGCCGGAGTCAAGGGGTGAGCAGTTCTTC. This sequence encodes CAISGVAGGPESRGEQFF.

V usage is TRBV6-1 and J usage is TRBJ1-3, with 10 bases aligning to TRBD1. Unmatched junction bases numbered 7, after V lost 2 bases and J lost 3 bases. From germline, CDR1 is MNHNS and CDR2 SASEGT. The CDR3 consists of 17 residues. This chain's CDR3 is CASSESRDRGVGNTIYF. The DNA of the CDR3 is TGTGCCAGCAGTGAAAGCCGGGACAGGGGAGTTGGAAACACCATATATTTT.

The V gene is TRBV2, the J gene TRBJ2-2; a possible D gene is TRBD1 (6 bases). The CDR3 consists of 15 residues. Trimming took 5 bases from V and 7 from J, leaving 17 bases between them. The V gene's germline CDR1 is SNHLY and CDR2 FYNNEI. CDR3 protein: CASSREQGSGGELFF. The CDR3, as DNA: TGTGCCAGCAGTCGAGAACAGGGTTCCGGCGGGGAGCTGTTTTTT.

The chain joins TRBV6-4 to TRBJ2-6, with D possibly being TRBD2 (6 bases). The CDR3 is made up of 18 amino acids. Per the germline V gene, CDR1 is MRHNA and CDR2 is SNTAGT. Trimming took off 9 bases at V and 0 bases at J, with 21 bases between the two ends. The CDR3 DNA reads as TGTGCCAGGGGAATAGCGGAGGGAGCTACCTCTGGGGCCAACGTCCTGACTTTC. Amino acids: CARGIAEGATSGANVLTF.

The J gene is TRBJ2-6, the V gene TRBV3-1 (or the pseudogene TRBV3-2); D is possibly TRBD2 (5 bases). The V gene lost 3 bases and the J gene lost 1 base, with 10 bases spanning the gap. The CDR3 covers 16 residues. Looked up from germline, CDR1 is LGHDT and CDR2 is YNNKEL (reference sequence). The CDR3 sequence: CASSQRSGSGANVLTF. CDR3 bases: TGTGCCAGCAGCCAGCGTTCGGGATCTGGGGCCAACGTCCTGACTTTC.